The 32 T cell receptor beta chains below come from one sample, sequenced in a study of cytomegalovirus exposure and HLA in healthy donors. It was with 60 Vbeta and 13 Jbeta primers that the PCR ran. Sequencing used immunoSEQ multiplex PCR; TCRdb keeps in-frame clones, though not all of them. Here the sample spans about 150,000 clones, around 78% being singletons. The specimen was PBMCs. The source of these receptors is a woman younger than 35 in good health and CMV-seronegative.

The chain is built from TRBV28 and TRBJ1-2; D remains unclear. The CDR3 has 14 amino acids. The germline CDR1 and CDR2 sequences are MDHEN and SYDVKM. Trimming shortened V by 2 bases and J by 2 bases, and 9 bases separated the two germline ends. The CDR3 loop reads CASSLHNLNYGYTF. CDR3 sequence (DNA): TGTGCCAGCAGTTTACACAACCTGAACTATGGCTACACCTTC.

The genes are TRBV18 and TRBJ1-2; D is undetermined. V was shortened by 3 bases and J by 4 bases, with 12 bases between the two germline ends. The CDR3 has 14 residues. Germline V CDR1 and CDR2: KGHSH, LQKENI. The CDR3, as DNA: TGTGCCAGCTCACCGGGCAGCCAACTCTATGGCTACACCTTC. Residues: CASSPGSQLYGYTF.

This clone appeared once. J is TRBJ1-5 and V is TRBV2; a possible D gene is TRBD1 (6 bases). CDR1 is SNHLY and CDR2 is FYNNEI in the germline V gene. CDR3 length: 15 residues. The V gene lost 1 base and the J gene lost 5 bases, with 12 bases spanning the gap. CDR3 sequence reads: CASSEVRGNHQPQHF. The CDR3 coding sequence is TGTGCCAGCAGTGAAGTCAGGGGAAATCATCAGCCCCAGCATTTT.

The rearrangement links TRBV29-1 to TRBJ1-4; perhaps TRBD1 as D (5 bases). CDR3 size: 13 residues. Trimming left V 5 bases short and J 2 bases short, with 9 bases between. Germline V gene sequence: CDR1 SQVTM, CDR2 ANQGSEA. CDR3 nucleotide sequence: TGCAGCGTTCTTTCAGGGACTAATGAAAAACTGTTTTTT. It codes for CSVLSGTNEKLFF.

The CDR3 nucleotides read TGTGCCAGCAGCCTACACGCAGGGGTAAGGGGCACTGAAGCTTTCTTT. Residues: CASSLHAGVRGTEAFF. The chain combines TRBV9 with TRBJ1-1; D possibly corresponds to TRBD1 (6 bases). The V end lost 4 bases, the J end lost 4 bases, and 20 bases lay between the germline ends. The CDR3 is 16 residues long. In germline, CDR1 is SGDLS, CDR2 YYNGEE.

The chain carries TRBV6-6 and TRBJ1-4; D remains unclear. V was cut by 4 bases and J by 0 bases, with 9 bases left in between. This CDR3 has 15 amino acids. The germline V gene has CDR1 MNHNY and CDR2 SVGAGI (reference sequence). The CDR3 loop is CASSSYKTTNEKLFF. The CDR3, as DNA: TGTGCCAGCAGTTCCTATAAGACAACTAATGAAAAACTGTTTTTT.

The V gene is TRBV25-1, the J gene TRBJ1-2; 7 nucleotides line up with TRBD1. The CDR3 contains 16 residues. With 2 bases clipped from V and 8 bases from J, the junction kept 14 bases outside the gene matches. Per germline, CDR1 MGHDK and CDR2 SYGVNS. As DNA, the CDR3 is TGTGCCAGCAGTGAAGGGGACAGCTCAAGCCTATACGGCTACACCTTC. Protein product: CASSEGDSSSLYGYTF.

The V call is TRBV4-1, the J call TRBJ2-1, with TRBD2 identical over 9 bases. Germline CDR1 and CDR2: MGHRA and YSYEKL. This CDR3 is built from 15 residues. V was pared by 2 bases and J by 7 bases, with 6 bases of the junction left unmatched. CDR3 loop: CASSQFSGGRNEQFF. The DNA for the CDR3 is TGCGCCAGCAGCCAATTTAGCGGGGGCAGGAATGAGCAGTTCTTC.

V gene TRBV5-4 combines with J gene TRBJ2-5; TRBD2 is a possible D gene (6 bases). The germline gives CDR1 SGHNT, CDR2 YYREEE (reference sequence). V lost 0 bases, J lost 4 bases, and 16 bases lay in between. This CDR3 comprises 16 residues. CDR3 region: CASSLGTGDRVETQYF. In DNA, the CDR3 is TGTGCCAGCAGCTTGGGAACGGGAGACAGAGTAGAGACCCAGTACTTC.

The chain is built from TRBV2 and TRBJ1-1; a possible D gene is TRBD1 (5 bases). Germline CDR1 and CDR2: SNHLY and FYNNEI. The CDR3 contains 13 residues. V was cut by 6 bases and J by 6 bases, with 14 bases left in between. The CDR3 here is CASRGTGGAEAFF. As DNA, the CDR3 is TGTGCCAGCAGGGGGACCGGGGGGGCTGAAGCTTTCTTT.

This clone came up a few times. CDR3 loop: CASSLGQSYGYTF. In DNA, the CDR3 is TGTGCCAGCAGTTTGGGGCAGAGTTATGGCTACACCTTC. V is TRBV6-5 and J is TRBJ1-2, with TRBD1 as a possible D gene (5 bases). V was cut by 4 bases and J by 5 bases, with 11 bases left in between. Germline-derived CDR1 and CDR2 are MNHEY and SVGAGI. The CDR3 covers 13 residues.

CDR3 DNA: TGTGCCAGCAGCTTAGCTCTGATCCCAGCGATCGGCTACACCTTC. This codes for CASSLALIPAIGYTF. The V call is TRBV7-9, the J call TRBJ1-2; D call uncertain. V shed 0 bases and J shed 8 bases, with 16 bases lying between them. The CDR3 contains 15 residues. Germline V gene data show CDR1 as SEHNR and CDR2 as FQNEAQ (reference sequence).

The CDR3 DNA follows: TGTGCCAGCAGCCCCTGGACAGGGGGCGAACTTATCTATGGCTACACCTTC. Translation gives CASSPWTGGELIYGYTF. The V call is TRBV5-8, the J call TRBJ1-2; 11 nucleotides agree with TRBD1. V gave up 4 bases and J gave up 4 bases; unmatched junction bases: 12. The CDR3 is made up of 17 amino acids. Germline CDR1 reads SGHTS; CDR2 reads YDEGEE.

The chain couples TRBV7-9 to TRBJ2-2; TRBD2 might be the D (5 bases). Trimming left V 5 bases short and J 5 bases short, with 18 bases between. There are 16 residues in the CDR3. CDR1 is SEHNR, CDR2 FQNEAQ, per germline (reference sequence). Here the CDR3 DNA reads TGTGCCAGCAGCCCTTTGACTAATCCGGGGACCGGGGAGCTGTTTTTT. Translated: CASSPLTNPGTGELFF.

The chain couples TRBV4-2 to TRBJ2-4; 11 nucleotides match TRBD2. The germline V gene encodes CDR1 LGHNA and CDR2 YNFKEQ. The CDR3 sequence is 18 residues long. Trimming removed 4 bases from V and 8 bases from J; junction bases left unmatched: 16. The CDR3 sequence: CASSLAFLAGGQMDIQYF. In DNA, the CDR3 is TGTGCCAGCAGCCTTGCTTTTTTAGCGGGGGGGCAGATGGACATTCAGTACTTC.

The CDR3 sequence is CASSPGLAALSSYNEQFF. CDR3 in DNA: TGTGCCAGCAGTCCGGGACTAGCGGCCCTGAGCTCCTACAATGAGCAGTTCTTC. This rearrangement joins TRBV27 to TRBJ2-1, with 11 bases identical to TRBD2. Germline trimming cut 5 bases from V and 0 bases from J; bases unmatched to any gene: 9. The germline V gene has CDR1 MNHEY and CDR2 SMNVEV (reference sequence). This CDR3 spans 18 amino acids.

This chain joins TRBV6-5 and TRBJ2-7, with TRBD1 matching 9 bases. CDR1 is MNHEY, CDR2 SVGAGI, per germline. V shed 6 bases, J shed 5 bases, and the junction held 8 bases outside the gene matches. This CDR3 is 14 amino acids long. The CDR3, as DNA: TGTGCCAGCAGCAAGGGACAGGGTATCCACGAGCAGTACTTC. Translating it yields CASSKGQGIHEQYF.

The V and J genes are TRBV18 and TRBJ2-1, with D possibly matching TRBD1 (5 bases). The CDR3 extends over 18 amino acids. With 2 bases removed from V and 8 bases from J, the gap between germline ends came to 25 bases. CDR1 is KGHSH, CDR2 LQKENI, per germline. CDR3 nucleotides: TGTGCCAGCTCACCAGGGGCTATTGCTAGTGGACCTAGGGATGAGCAGTTCTTC. Amino acids: CASSPGAIASGPRDEQFF.

V and J are TRBV11-3 and TRBJ2-3; 11 bases fit TRBD2. Per the germline V gene, CDR1 is SGHNT and CDR2 is YENEEA. With V trimmed by 5 bases and J by 2 bases, 9 bases remained unmatched. The CDR3 runs 17 residues. The CDR3 region is CASSPPGTSGLTDTQYF. The CDR3 nucleotides are TGTGCCAGCAGCCCGCCCGGGACTAGCGGCCTCACAGATACGCAGTATTTT. The entire variable domain, with the rest obtained from reference TRBV11-3 and TRBJ2-3, is as follows: EAGVVQSPRYKIIEKKQPVAFWCNPISGHNTLYWYLQNLGQGPELLIRYENEEAVDDSQLPKDRFSAERLKGVDSTLKIQPAELGDSAVYLCASSPPGTSGLTDTQYFGPGTRLTVL.

V usage is TRBV5-3 and J usage is TRBJ1-2; 11 nucleotides match TRBD1. TRBV5-3 is placed among ORFs of uncertain function. V lost 8 bases to trimming and J lost 8 bases; unmatched junction nucleotides: 17. The CDR3 totals 16 residues. The CDR3 DNA reads as TGTGCCAGCCCCCGGGACAGGGGGATACGGTGCGAAGGCTACACCTTC. It yields the protein CASPRDRGIRCEGYTF.

The gene calls are TRBV19 and TRBJ1-6; D gene uncertain. The CDR3 spans 18 residues. Germline CDR1 and CDR2: LNHDA and SQIVND (reference sequence). V dropped 4 bases and J dropped 0 bases, with 16 bases sitting between them. CDR3 region: CASSKPGQWSSYNSPLHF. Written as DNA, the CDR3 is TGTGCCAGTAGTAAACCGGGTCAGTGGAGCTCCTATAATTCACCCCTCCACTTT.

This rearrangement joins TRBV28 to TRBJ1-2, with unresolved D. There are 13 residues in the CDR3. V dropped 4 bases and J dropped 1 base, with 7 bases sitting between them. Germline lookup yields CDR1 MDHEN and CDR2 SYDVKM. CDR3 protein: CASSSSFNYGYTF. In nucleotides, the CDR3 is TGTGCCAGCAGTTCCTCCTTTAACTATGGCTACACCTTC.

This rearrangement joins TRBV30 to TRBJ2-1, with a weak D call TRBD2 (6 bases). The CDR3 has 14 amino acids. The germline CDR1 and CDR2 sequences are GTSNPN and SVGIG (reference sequence). The V end was cut by 5 bases, the J end by 0 bases, with 11 bases between. The CDR3 DNA reads as TGTGCCTGGGGAGGGAGCATCTCCTACAATGAGCAGTTCTTC. Translating gives CAWGGSISYNEQFF.

The chain couples TRBV5-1 to TRBJ2-7; 8 bases fit TRBD1. Trimming took 4 bases from V and 5 from J; bases not matched to a gene: 5. The germline V gene has CDR1 SGHRS and CDR2 YFSETQ. The CDR3 spans 13 residues. The CDR3 DNA reads as TGCGCCAGCAGCCTGGACAGGGTCCACGAGCAGTACTTC. Amino acid sequence: CASSLDRVHEQYF.

This clone has more than one count but fewer than ten. This chain connects TRBV6-4 to TRBJ2-1, with 7 bases lining up with TRBD2. J lost 2 bases, V lost 5 bases, and 3 bases had no gene match. Germline CDR1 reads MRHNA; CDR2 reads SNTAGT. This CDR3 is 14 amino acids long. CDR3 DNA sequence: TGTGCCAGCAGTACCAGCGGGACCTACAATGAGCAGTTCTTC. The encoded protein is CASSTSGTYNEQFF.

The V gene is TRBV10-1, the J gene TRBJ2-1; 13 bases are shared with TRBD2. CDR1 WNHNN and CDR2 SYGVQD come from the germline V gene (reference sequence). Losses at the gene ends were 0 bases for V and 7 bases for J; bases not matched to a gene: 6. This CDR3 comprises 17 residues. Here the CDR3 DNA reads TGCGCCAGCAGTGAGTCCCTGGGACTAGCGGGGAGGAATGAGCAGTTCTTC. It yields the protein CASSESLGLAGRNEQFF.

The genes are TRBV5-1 and TRBJ2-5; TRBD1 might be the D (6 bases). Trimming pared 3 bases from V and 5 bases from J, leaving 14 bases between. Germline V gene lookup returns CDR1 SGHRS and CDR2 YFSETQ. The CDR3 length is 14 residues. CDR3 region: CASSSSDRRETQYF. CDR3 in DNA: TGCGCCAGCAGCTCTTCCGACAGGAGGGAGACCCAGTACTTC.

Note on this clone: The same CDR3 arises from other DNA sequences in this sample as well. The chain is built from TRBV5-4 and TRBJ1-3, with D perhaps TRBD1 (6 bases). This CDR3 is 15 amino acids long. CDR1 is SGHNT, CDR2 YYREEE, per germline (reference sequence). V lost 0 bases, J lost 2 bases, and 9 bases lay in between. CDR3 DNA: TGTGCCAGCAGCTTGGCCGAGGGGGCTGGAAACACCATATATTTT. Protein product: CASSLAEGAGNTIYF.

The J gene is TRBJ2-1, the V gene TRBV6-5; D possibly corresponds to TRBD2 (5 bases). Trimming pared 8 bases from V and 0 bases from J, leaving 14 bases between. This CDR3 comprises 15 residues. The germline V gene has CDR1 MNHEY and CDR2 SVGAGI. In DNA, the CDR3 is TGTGCCAGCTACCGGACTGCCCGCTCCTACAATGAGCAGTTCTTC. Translated: CASYRTARSYNEQFF.

The chain joins TRBV2 to TRBJ2-2, with D unclear. This CDR3 is built from 16 residues. V was shortened by 1 base and J by 1 base, with 10 bases between the two germline ends. Germline CDR1 SNHLY, CDR2 FYNNEI. CDR3 region: CASSEERLQNTGELFF. The DNA for the CDR3 is TGTGCCAGCAGTGAAGAAAGACTTCAGAACACCGGGGAGCTGTTTTTT.

V is TRBV15 and J is TRBJ1-5, with a possible D match to TRBD1 (6 bases). CDR3 length: 17 amino acids. Per germline, CDR1 LNHNV and CDR2 YYDKDF (reference sequence). V was shortened by 0 bases and J by 3 bases, with 15 bases between the two germline ends. CDR3 nucleotide sequence: TGTGCCACCAGCAGAGATGGGGCGGCAGGGGTCAATCAGCCCCAGCATTTT. It codes for CATSRDGAAGVNQPQHF.

This chain uses TRBV9 with TRBJ2-2; D uncertain. The length of the CDR3 is 15 residues. V was trimmed by 0 bases and J by 6 bases, leaving 12 bases between them. Germline V gene sequence: CDR1 SGDLS, CDR2 YYNGEE. The CDR3 reads CASSVAWRVAGELFF. CDR3 nucleotide sequence: TGTGCCAGCAGCGTAGCTTGGAGAGTCGCCGGGGAGCTGTTTTTT.